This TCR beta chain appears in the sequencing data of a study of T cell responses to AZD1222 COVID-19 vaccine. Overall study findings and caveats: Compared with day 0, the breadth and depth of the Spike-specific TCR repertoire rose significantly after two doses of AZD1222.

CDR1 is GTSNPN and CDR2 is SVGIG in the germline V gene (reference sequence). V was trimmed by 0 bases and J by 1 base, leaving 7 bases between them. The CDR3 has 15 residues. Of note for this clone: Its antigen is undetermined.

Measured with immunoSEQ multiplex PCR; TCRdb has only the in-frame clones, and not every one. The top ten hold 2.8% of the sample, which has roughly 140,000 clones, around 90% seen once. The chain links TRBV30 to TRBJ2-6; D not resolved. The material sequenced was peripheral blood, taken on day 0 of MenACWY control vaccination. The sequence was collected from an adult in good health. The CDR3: CAWSVRRSGANVLTF. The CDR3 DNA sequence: TGTGCCTGGAGTGTCAGGCGGTCTGGGGCCAACGTCCTGACTTTC. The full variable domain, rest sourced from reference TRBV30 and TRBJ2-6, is SQTIHQWPATLVQPVGSPLSLECTVEGTSNPNLYWYRQAAGRGLQLLFYSVGIGQISSEVPQNLSASRPQDRQFILSSKKLLLSDSGFYLCAWSVRRSGANVLTFGAGSRLTVL.